This is a list of T cell receptor beta chains from one sample in a study of T cells in Graves' hyperthyroidism and ophthalmopathy. From the multiplex PCR reads, TCRdb called clonotypes with MiXCR, one entry per CDR3 protein. Among hundreds of thousands of distinct CDR3 sequences listed, less than 30% were seen once. The sequencing sample was made of blood. The origin of the receptors is a man aged 40-55 years with Graves' hyperthyroidism that later progressed to Graves' ophthalmopathy. Each CDR3 is given with its conserved first and last residue. D genes are given only for firm matches. Size tells how often a clone was seen (once, few, many) or the class of an expanded clone, and some rows leave it out.

v_call: TRBV11-2; cdr3_length: 16; clone_size: once; d_call: NA; j_call: TRBJ2-5; cdr3_aa: CASSLDYAALWETQYF; cdr3_nt: TGTGCCAGCAGCTTGGACTACGCCGCCCTGTGGGAGACCCAGTACTTC
v_call: TRBV25-1; cdr3_length: 16; clone_size: many; d_call: NA; j_call: TRBJ2-7; cdr3_aa: CASSDPLRRGPSEQYF; cdr3_nt: TGTGCCAGCAGTGATCCACTGCGACGGGGGCCTTCCGAGCAGTACTTC
v_call: TRBV3-1; cdr3_length: 14; clone_size: NA; d_call: NA; j_call: TRBJ1-3; cdr3_aa: CASSQDRSGNTIYF; cdr3_nt: TGTGCCAGCAGCCAAGATCGATCTGGAAACACCATATATTTT
v_call: TRBV11-1; cdr3_length: 16; clone_size: NA; d_call: NA; j_call: TRBJ1-2; cdr3_aa: CASSLQFVTTNYGYTF; cdr3_nt: TGTGCCAGCAGCTTACAGTTTGTCACCACTAACTATGGCTACACCTTC
v_call: TRBV6-5; cdr3_length: 13; clone_size: many; d_call: NA; j_call: TRBJ2-7; cdr3_aa: CASGSLRAYEQYF; cdr3_nt: TGTGCCAGCGGCTCACTGCGTGCCTACGAGCAGTACTTC
v_call: TRBV11-2; cdr3_length: 15; clone_size: few; d_call: TRBD2; j_call: TRBJ2-5; cdr3_aa: CASSRTSGSHETQYF; cdr3_nt: TGTGCCAGCAGCCGGACTAGCGGGAGTCATGAGACCCAGTACTTC
v_call: TRBV12-3/TRBV12-4; cdr3_length: 14; clone_size: many; d_call: NA; j_call: TRBJ2-5; cdr3_aa: CASTKGGGQETQYF; cdr3_nt: TGTGCCAGCACCAAGGGAGGGGGCCAAGAGACCCAGTACTTC
v_call: TRBV19; cdr3_length: 16; clone_size: many; d_call: TRBD1; j_call: TRBJ1-1; cdr3_aa: CASRRTGGRMNTEAFF; cdr3_nt: TGTGCCAGTAGACGGACAGGGGGTCGAATGAACACTGAAGCTTTCTTT
v_call: TRBV2; cdr3_length: 10; clone_size: many; d_call: NA; j_call: TRBJ2-5; cdr3_aa: CASRLKTQYF; cdr3_nt: TGTGCCAGCAGGTTAAAGACCCAGTACTTC
v_call: TRBV2; cdr3_length: 12; clone_size: many; d_call: TRBD1; j_call: TRBJ2-5; cdr3_aa: CASSFRGETQYF; cdr3_nt: TGTGCCAGCAGTTTCAGGGGGGAGACCCAGTACTTC
v_call: TRBV12-3/TRBV12-4; cdr3_length: 14; clone_size: many; d_call: TRBD1; j_call: TRBJ2-7; cdr3_aa: CASSLQGQVYEQYF; cdr3_nt: TGTGCCAGCAGTTTGCAGGGACAGGTATACGAGCAGTACTTC
v_call: TRBV5-6; cdr3_length: 14; clone_size: many; d_call: TRBD2; j_call: TRBJ2-5; cdr3_aa: CASSFSAGVETQYF; cdr3_nt: TGTGCCAGCAGCTTTTCCGCGGGAGTAGAGACCCAGTACTTC
v_call: TRBV19; cdr3_length: 17; clone_size: few; d_call: NA; j_call: TRBJ1-5; cdr3_aa: CASSIGGHSGSNQPQHF; cdr3_nt: TGTGCCAGTAGTATAGGGGGGCACAGCGGAAGCAATCAGCCCCAGCATTTT
v_call: TRBV2; cdr3_length: 14; clone_size: many; d_call: NA; j_call: TRBJ1-1; cdr3_aa: CASIREQLNTEAFF; cdr3_nt: TGTGCCAGCATCCGGGAGCAGTTGAACACTGAAGCTTTCTTT
v_call: TRBV7-8; cdr3_length: 15; clone_size: once; d_call: NA; j_call: TRBJ2-5; cdr3_aa: CASSSQPGRVETQYF; cdr3_nt: TGTGCCAGCAGCTCCCAGCCAGGGCGCGTGGAGACCCAGTACTTC
v_call: TRBV2; cdr3_length: 13; clone_size: many; d_call: NA; j_call: TRBJ1-1; cdr3_aa: CASVGGVYTEAFF; cdr3_nt: TGTGCCAGCGTGGGGGGTGTCTACACTGAAGCTTTCTTT
v_call: TRBV3-1; cdr3_length: 13; clone_size: many; d_call: NA; j_call: TRBJ1-6; cdr3_aa: CASSQGWNSPLHF; cdr3_nt: TGTGCCAGCAGCCAAGGGTGGAATTCACCCCTCCACTTT
v_call: TRBV12-5; cdr3_length: 13; clone_size: many; d_call: NA; j_call: TRBJ1-1; cdr3_aa: CASGRGEPSSAFF; cdr3_nt: TGTGCTAGTGGCCGGGGTGAACCGTCTTCGGCTTTCTTT
v_call: TRBV11-2; cdr3_length: 14; clone_size: many; d_call: NA; j_call: TRBJ1-1; cdr3_aa: CASSATGMGTEAFF; cdr3_nt: TGTGCCAGCAGCGCGACAGGTATGGGCACTGAAGCTTTCTTT
v_call: TRBV19; cdr3_length: 14; clone_size: NA; d_call: TRBD1; j_call: TRBJ2-7; cdr3_aa: CASTGGSGPYEQYF; cdr3_nt: TGTGCCAGTACAGGGGGCTCTGGACCCTACGAGCAGTACTTC
v_call: TRBV12-3/TRBV12-4; cdr3_length: 13; clone_size: NA; d_call: NA; j_call: TRBJ1-1; cdr3_aa: CASRRVGATEAFF; cdr3_nt: TGTGCCAGTCGCAGGGTGGGGGCCACTGAAGCTTTCTTT
v_call: TRBV11-3; cdr3_length: 14; clone_size: once; d_call: NA; j_call: TRBJ2-7; cdr3_aa: CASSLPTYSYEQYF; cdr3_nt: TGTGCCAGCAGCTTACCGACTTATTCCTACGAGCAGTACTTC
v_call: TRBV5-1; cdr3_length: 14; clone_size: many; d_call: TRBD1; j_call: TRBJ1-1; cdr3_aa: CASSLLPGGTEAFF; cdr3_nt: TGCGCCAGCAGCCTTCTGCCAGGGGGGACTGAAGCTTTCTTT
v_call: TRBV11-2; cdr3_length: 17; clone_size: NA; d_call: NA; j_call: TRBJ1-1; cdr3_aa: CASSLGRGSLGYTEAFF; cdr3_nt: TGTGCCAGCAGCTTAGGACGGGGCAGCCTTGGGTATACTGAAGCTTTCTTT
v_call: TRBV6-1; cdr3_length: 15; clone_size: once; d_call: NA; j_call: TRBJ2-5; cdr3_aa: CASLPSLRLRETQYF; cdr3_nt: TGTGCCAGCCTACCCTCTCTTCGACTGAGGGAGACCCAGTACTTC
v_call: TRBV24-1; cdr3_length: 15; clone_size: many; d_call: TRBD1; j_call: TRBJ2-7; cdr3_aa: CATSDSGTGFGEQYF; cdr3_nt: TGTGCCACCAGTGATTCCGGGACAGGGTTCGGCGAGCAGTACTTC
v_call: TRBV12-3/TRBV12-4; cdr3_length: 14; clone_size: NA; d_call: TRBD1; j_call: TRBJ1-5; cdr3_aa: CASSTDRADEPQHF; cdr3_nt: TGTGCCAGCAGCACGGACAGGGCCGATGAGCCCCAGCATTTT
v_call: TRBV19; cdr3_length: 11; clone_size: many; d_call: NA; j_call: TRBJ1-1; cdr3_aa: CASTTGTEAFF; cdr3_nt: TGTGCCAGTACCACAGGCACTGAAGCTTTCTTT
v_call: TRBV20-1; cdr3_length: 15; clone_size: many; d_call: TRBD2; j_call: TRBJ2-5; cdr3_aa: CSARDRGGGQETQYF; cdr3_nt: TGCAGTGCTAGAGACCGGGGGGGCGGACAAGAGACCCAGTACTTC
v_call: TRBV10-3; cdr3_length: 13; clone_size: many; d_call: NA; j_call: TRBJ2-7; cdr3_aa: CAIRNPTSSEQYF; cdr3_nt: TGTGCCATCCGGAACCCCACGTCCAGCGAGCAGTACTTC
v_call: TRBV12-3/TRBV12-4; cdr3_length: 15; clone_size: once; d_call: NA; j_call: TRBJ1-2; cdr3_aa: CASSLYQTANYGYTF; cdr3_nt: TGTGCCAGCAGTTTATATCAGACCGCTAACTATGGCTACACCTTC
v_call: TRBV6-5; cdr3_length: 14; clone_size: many; d_call: NA; j_call: TRBJ1-5; cdr3_aa: CASRYRDHGQPQHF; cdr3_nt: TGTGCCAGCCGTTACAGGGACCATGGTCAGCCCCAGCATTTT
v_call: TRBV4-1; cdr3_length: 15; clone_size: many; d_call: NA; j_call: TRBJ2-2; cdr3_aa: CASSQNSVHTGELFF; cdr3_nt: TGCGCCAGCAGCCAAAATTCCGTCCACACCGGGGAGCTGTTTTTT
v_call: TRBV18; cdr3_length: 14; clone_size: few; d_call: NA; j_call: TRBJ2-7; cdr3_aa: CASSPRNPSYEQYF; cdr3_nt: TGTGCCAGCTCACCCCGTAATCCATCCTACGAGCAGTACTTC
v_call: TRBV12-3/TRBV12-4; cdr3_length: 14; clone_size: many; d_call: NA; j_call: TRBJ2-7; cdr3_aa: CASSPAVPSYEQYF; cdr3_nt: TGTGCCAGCAGCCCAGCGGTTCCCTCCTACGAGCAGTACTTC
v_call: TRBV10-3; cdr3_length: 12; clone_size: many; d_call: NA; j_call: TRBJ1-1; cdr3_aa: CAISDMNTEAFF; cdr3_nt: TGTGCCATCAGTGACATGAACACTGAAGCTTTCTTT
v_call: TRBV7-8; cdr3_length: 16; clone_size: many; d_call: TRBD1; j_call: TRBJ1-1; cdr3_aa: CASSLSRTGPSTEAFF; cdr3_nt: TGTGCCAGCAGCTTATCCCGGACAGGGCCATCGACTGAAGCTTTCTTT
v_call: TRBV6-1; cdr3_length: 16; clone_size: NA; d_call: TRBD2; j_call: TRBJ2-5; cdr3_aa: CASSEGALAGPETQYF; cdr3_nt: TGTGCCAGCAGTGAAGGGGCGCTAGCGGGACCAGAGACCCAGTACTTC
v_call: TRBV15; cdr3_length: 14; clone_size: NA; d_call: NA; j_call: TRBJ1-1; cdr3_aa: CATSRVGGVTEAFF; cdr3_nt: TGTGCCACCAGCAGAGTAGGTGGGGTAACTGAAGCTTTCTTT
v_call: TRBV24-1; cdr3_length: 16; clone_size: many; d_call: NA; j_call: TRBJ2-2; cdr3_aa: CATSDRSGTLHGELFF; cdr3_nt: TGTGCCACCAGTGATCGGTCCGGGACACTCCACGGGGAGCTGTTTTTT
v_call: TRBV9; cdr3_length: 13; clone_size: many; d_call: NA; j_call: TRBJ1-1; cdr3_aa: CASSVGVSTEAFF; cdr3_nt: TGTGCCAGCAGCGTAGGTGTGAGCACTGAAGCTTTCTTT